These T cell receptor beta chains were read from a single sample in a study of PD-L1 blockade in urothelial cancer. Using immunoSEQ multiplex PCR, the repertoire was profiled, and TCRdb retains in-frame clones only, with some absent. Here the sample spans under 85,000 clones, approximately 90% being singletons. The sequenced sample was PBMCs, obtained around atezolizumab (anti-PD-L1) treatment. The receptors were sampled from a woman older than 75 with urothelial cancer. Each CDR3 is given with its conserved first and last residue. D genes are given only for firm matches. Clone size is given for some rows only: seen once, a few or many times, or a class if the clone is expanded.

j_call: TRBJ1-1; cdr3_length: 13; v_call: TRBV5-1; clone_size: -; d_call: -; cdr3_aa: CASKGEVRTEAFF; cdr3_nt: TGCGCCAGCAAGGGGGAAGTGAGGACTGAAGCTTTCTTT
j_call: TRBJ2-7; cdr3_length: 15; v_call: TRBV11-2; clone_size: -; d_call: -; cdr3_aa: CASSLRAEGGYEQYF; cdr3_nt: TGTGCCAGCAGCTTGAGGGCGGAAGGGGGCTACGAGCAGTACTTC
j_call: TRBJ1-5; cdr3_length: 14; v_call: TRBV27; clone_size: once; d_call: -; cdr3_aa: CASSPWGGASPQHF; cdr3_nt: TGTGCCAGCAGCCCCTGGGGGGGAGCTTCGCCCCAGCATTTT
j_call: TRBJ2-3; cdr3_length: 16; v_call: TRBV11-2; clone_size: few; d_call: -; cdr3_aa: CASSLGGEERTDTQYF; cdr3_nt: TGTGCCAGCAGCTTAGGTGGGGAGGAGCGAACAGATACGCAGTATTTT
j_call: TRBJ2-7; cdr3_length: 15; v_call: TRBV28; clone_size: -; d_call: -; cdr3_aa: CASASGIGSPGEQYF; cdr3_nt: TGTGCCAGCGCAAGTGGTATCGGGAGCCCCGGCGAGCAGTACTTC
j_call: TRBJ2-5; cdr3_length: 15; v_call: TRBV10-3; clone_size: once; d_call: TRBD1; cdr3_aa: CAISGQGGVGETQYF; cdr3_nt: TGTGCCATCAGTGGACAGGGGGGCGTAGGGGAGACCCAGTACTTC
j_call: TRBJ2-7; cdr3_length: 14; v_call: TRBV28; clone_size: once; d_call: TRBD2; cdr3_aa: CASSLSLAGGKQYF; cdr3_nt: TGTGCCAGCAGTTTGTCCCTAGCGGGAGGTAAGCAGTACTTC
j_call: TRBJ2-2; cdr3_length: 15; v_call: TRBV9; clone_size: -; d_call: -; cdr3_aa: CASSVQGSVGGELFF; cdr3_nt: TGTGCCAGCAGCGTACAGGGGTCGGTAGGCGGGGAGCTGTTTTTT
j_call: TRBJ1-1; cdr3_length: 15; v_call: TRBV6-5; clone_size: once; d_call: -; cdr3_aa: CASSYSTRRGAEAFF; cdr3_nt: TGTGCCAGCAGTTACTCCACGCGTCGGGGTGCTGAAGCTTTCTTT
j_call: TRBJ1-5; cdr3_length: 14; v_call: TRBV6-6; clone_size: -; d_call: -; cdr3_aa: CASRFGGSNQPQHF; cdr3_nt: TGTGCCAGCCGGTTTGGGGGGTCCAATCAGCCCCAGCATTTT
j_call: TRBJ2-1; cdr3_length: 18; v_call: TRBV13; clone_size: -; d_call: TRBD1; cdr3_aa: CASRWTGESVRRVNEQFF; cdr3_nt: TGTGCCAGCAGATGGACAGGGGAGTCTGTACGAAGGGTCAATGAGCAGTTCTTC
j_call: TRBJ1-5; cdr3_length: 13; v_call: TRBV7-2; clone_size: -; d_call: TRBD1; cdr3_aa: CASSRGQDQPQHF; cdr3_nt: TGTGCCAGCAGCCGGGGACAGGATCAGCCCCAGCATTTT
j_call: TRBJ2-1; cdr3_length: 19; v_call: TRBV9; clone_size: -; d_call: TRBD2; cdr3_aa: CASSAPGLAGGMNYNEQFF; cdr3_nt: TGTGCCAGCAGCGCGCCGGGACTAGCGGGAGGGATGAACTACAATGAGCAGTTCTTC
j_call: TRBJ1-5; cdr3_length: 13; v_call: TRBV10-1; clone_size: -; d_call: TRBD1; cdr3_aa: CASSQGVNQPQHF; cdr3_nt: TGCGCCAGCAGTCAGGGGGTCAATCAGCCCCAGCATTTT
j_call: TRBJ2-1; cdr3_length: 16; v_call: TRBV13; clone_size: once; d_call: -; cdr3_aa: CASSLVATSSYNEQFF; cdr3_nt: TGTGCCAGCAGCTTGGTAGCGACCAGCTCCTACAATGAGCAGTTCTTC
j_call: TRBJ2-2; cdr3_length: 14; v_call: TRBV6-5; clone_size: once; d_call: -; cdr3_aa: CASSYIPDTGELFF; cdr3_nt: TGTGCCAGCAGTTATATACCAGACACCGGGGAGCTGTTTTTT
j_call: TRBJ2-1; cdr3_length: 19; v_call: TRBV5-1; clone_size: -; d_call: TRBD2; cdr3_aa: CASSLESGRTSGRSNEQFF; cdr3_nt: TGCGCCAGCAGCTTAGAGTCCGGCCGAACTAGCGGGAGGTCCAATGAGCAGTTCTTC
j_call: TRBJ2-7; cdr3_length: 16; v_call: TRBV5-1; clone_size: few; d_call: -; cdr3_aa: CASSFSGLPDLYEQYF; cdr3_nt: TGCGCCAGCAGCTTCTCGGGTCTCCCCGATCTCTACGAGCAGTACTTC
j_call: TRBJ2-5; cdr3_length: 14; v_call: TRBV2; clone_size: once; d_call: -; cdr3_aa: CASSASDHQETQYF; cdr3_nt: TGTGCCAGCAGCGCCAGCGACCATCAAGAGACCCAGTACTTC
j_call: TRBJ1-3; cdr3_length: 14; v_call: TRBV30; clone_size: -; d_call: -; cdr3_aa: CAWGGSMPGNTIYF; cdr3_nt: TGTGCCTGGGGAGGCAGCATGCCTGGAAACACCATATATTTT
j_call: TRBJ2-1; cdr3_length: 15; v_call: TRBV7-9; clone_size: -; d_call: TRBD2; cdr3_aa: CASSSTGGWYNEQFF; cdr3_nt: TGTGCCAGCAGCAGCACGGGAGGTTGGTACAATGAGCAGTTCTTC
j_call: TRBJ2-2; cdr3_length: 16; v_call: TRBV7-3; clone_size: once; d_call: -; cdr3_aa: CASSLSGGANTGELFF; cdr3_nt: TGTGCCAGCAGCTTATCCGGGGGTGCGAACACCGGGGAGCTGTTTTTT
j_call: TRBJ2-7; cdr3_length: 15; v_call: TRBV5-6; clone_size: -; d_call: -; cdr3_aa: CASSGDSTRSYEQYF; cdr3_nt: TGTGCCAGCAGCGGCGACAGTACAAGGTCCTACGAGCAGTACTTC